These 11 T cell receptor beta chains were all obtained from the same sample, sequenced in a study of identifying expanded T cells in peripheral blood. TCRdb's copy holds only in-frame clones and misses some; the assay was immunoSEQ multiplex PCR. Found here are 81,000 or so clones, roughly 89% of them singletons; the top ten hold about 18%. The sequenced material came from blood. These receptors came from a person aged 18-70 years in good health.

J is TRBJ2-1 and V is TRBV9; 7 bases are shared with TRBD2. The CDR3 is 17 amino acids. The V and J ends lost 0 bases and 0 bases, in that order; junction bases with no gene match: 6. The germline CDR1 and CDR2 sequences are SGDLS and YYNGEE. The CDR3 bases are TGTGCCAGCAGCGTAGAGGCCAGCGGGACCTCCTACAATGAGCAGTTCTTC. It codes for CASSVEASGTSYNEQFF.

The J gene is TRBJ1-4, the V gene TRBV29-1; TRBD1 agrees at 9 bases. V lost 6 bases to trimming and J lost 7 bases; unmatched junction nucleotides: 6. The CDR3 is made up of 13 amino acids. Germline loops: CDR1 SQVTM, CDR2 ANQGSEA. CDR3 sequence: CSVQGAGGEKLFF. As DNA, the CDR3 is TGCAGCGTACAGGGGGCAGGAGGTGAAAAACTGTTTTTT.

This clone was detected only once. The rearrangement uses TRBV11-2 and TRBJ2-5; a possible D gene is TRBD1 (5 bases). Per germline, CDR1 SGHAT and CDR2 FQNNGV. The CDR3 sequence is 13 residues long. With 5 bases removed from V and 0 bases from J, the gap between germline ends came to 7 bases. CDR3 nucleotide sequence: TGTGCCAGCAGCCCGGACAACCAAGAGACCCAGTACTTC. It codes for CASSPDNQETQYF.

The chain joins TRBV5-1 to TRBJ1-3; D is perhaps TRBD1 (6 bases). V was trimmed by 4 bases and J by 4 bases, leaving 18 bases between them. This CDR3 region has 16 residues. Germline V gene data show CDR1 as SGHRS and CDR2 as YFSETQ. CDR3 residues: CASSLDSSPLGNTIYF. The CDR3, as DNA: TGCGCCAGCAGCCTGGACAGCTCTCCCCTCGGAAACACCATATATTTT.

The chain recombines TRBV5-6 with TRBJ2-5; D perhaps matches TRBD1 (6 bases). Germline V gene sequence: CDR1 SGHDT, CDR2 YYEEEE. V was shortened by 0 bases and J by 4 bases, with 7 bases between the two germline ends. There are 13 residues in the CDR3. CDR3 residues: CASSLDRVETQYF. Written as DNA, the CDR3 is TGTGCCAGCAGCTTGGACAGGGTAGAGACCCAGTACTTC. Using reference TRBV5-6 and TRBJ2-5 for the parts outside the CDR3, the full variable domain is DAGVTQSPTHLIKTRGQQVTLRCSPKSGHDTVSWYQQALGQGPQFIFQYYEEEERQRGNFPDRFSGHQFPNYSSELNVNALLLGDSALYLCASSLDRVETQYFGPGTRLLVL.

The chain recombines TRBV4-2 with TRBJ1-6, with a weak D call TRBD1 (6 bases). The V end lost 1 base, the J end lost 5 bases, and 9 bases lay between the germline ends. Per germline, CDR1 LGHNA and CDR2 YNFKEQ. The CDR3 length is 15 residues. CDR3 nucleotides: TGTGCCAGCAGCCAAGGTTACAGGGATAATTCACCCCTCCACTTT. As protein: CASSQGYRDNSPLHF.

The rearrangement uses TRBV19 and TRBJ1-5; D is perhaps TRBD1 (6 bases). Trimming left V 7 bases short and J 1 base short, with 17 bases between. The CDR3 extends over 16 amino acids. Germline V gene data show CDR1 as LNHDA and CDR2 as SQIVND (reference sequence). The CDR3 DNA follows: TGTGCCAGTATCCCAGGGCAGGGGATGAGCAATCAGCCCCAGCATTTT. It specifies CASIPGQGMSNQPQHF.

This clone was detected only a few times. V gene TRBV10-3 combines with J gene TRBJ1-1; 11 bases agree with TRBD1. This CDR3 is built from 13 residues. Germline V gives CDR1 ENHRY, CDR2 SYGVKD. CDR3 sequence reads: CAHGQGANTEAFF. CDR3 DNA sequence: TGTGCACACGGACAGGGGGCGAACACTGAAGCTTTCTTT.

The chain carries TRBV28 and TRBJ2-2; D is uncertain. Per the germline V gene, CDR1 is MDHEN and CDR2 is SYDVKM. The CDR3 is 15 amino acids. V was trimmed by 4 bases and J by 1 base, leaving 10 bases between them. The CDR3 here is CASSSLTVNTGELFF. CDR3 in DNA: TGTGCCAGCAGTTCCCTGACGGTGAACACCGGGGAGCTGTTTTTT.

V gene TRBV5-6 combines with J gene TRBJ2-1, with 7 bases lining up with TRBD1. V gave up 4 bases and J gave up 6 bases; unmatched junction bases: 7. In germline, CDR1 is SGHDT, CDR2 YYEEEE. This CDR3 is built from 14 residues. In nucleotides, the CDR3 is TGTGCCAGCAGCCATCAGGGACAGTTCAATGAGCAGTTCTTC. This encodes CASSHQGQFNEQFF.

The chain is built from TRBV10-3 and TRBJ2-1; TRBD1 aligns across 11 bases. There are 13 residues in the CDR3. CDR1 is ENHRY, CDR2 SYGVKD, per germline. The ends lost 10 bases at V and 9 bases at J; junction bases unmatched: 8. The chain's CDR3 is CASGQGAWSEQFF. CDR3 nucleotides: TGTGCCAGTGGACAGGGGGCGTGGAGTGAGCAGTTCTTC.